These 6 T cell receptor beta chains originate from one sample sequenced in a study of T-cell reconstitution after alpha-beta-depleted transplantation in children. Unique molecular identifiers were built into the TCRbeta library. MiXCR, run by TCRdb on the PCR reads, gives a single entry per CDR3 protein. The table lists 250,000 or so distinct CDR3 sequences, roughly 8.2% of them singletons, with less than 8% in the top ten. Source: PBMCs, mostly from graft donor cells, taken 180 days after TCRalphabeta/CD19-depleted stem cell transplant. Receptors were obtained from a male patient between 10 and 17 years old who had a stem cell transplant for acute lymphoblastic leukemia, so the T cells may come from the graft donor.

In this sample, this clonotype turned up many times. This chain links TRBV20-1 with TRBJ2-3; 7 nucleotides align to TRBD2. Germline CDR1 DFQATT, CDR2 SNEGSKA (reference sequence). CDR3 length equals 15 residues. Trimming at V came to 6 bases and at J to 4 bases, leaving 13 bases not matched to a gene. CDR3 in amino acids: CSAPHRGESPDTQYF. The CDR3 region has the DNA TGCAGTGCCCCCCATCGGGGGGAGAGCCCAGATACGCAGTATTTT.

This clonotype was counted many times. J is TRBJ1-5 and V is TRBV4-2, with 9 bases identical to TRBD1. V was pared by 2 bases and J by 4 bases, with 6 bases of the junction left unmatched. CDR1 and CDR2 from the germline V gene are LGHNA and YNFKEQ. The CDR3 has 16 residues. The CDR3 region is CASSQQGQGLNQPQHF. The CDR3 DNA reads TGTGCCAGCAGCCAACAGGGACAGGGCTTAAATCAGCCCCAGCATTTT.

The chain has TRBV7-3 and TRBJ2-5, with 8 bases aligning to TRBD2. J was trimmed by 5 bases and V by 2 bases; bases with no gene match: 10. The CDR3 contains 16 residues. Germline V gives CDR1 SGHTA, CDR2 FQGTGA. In DNA form, the CDR3 reads TGTGCCAGCAGCTTAGCAGCGGGGGCCTCAACGGAGACCCAGTACTTC. This translates into CASSLAAGASTETQYF. The variable domain in full, completed from reference TRBV7-3 and TRBJ2-5, reads GAGVSQTPSNKVTEKGKYVELRCDPISGHTALYWYRQSLGQGPEFLIYFQGTGAADDSGLPNDRFFAVRPEGSVSTLKIQRTERGDSAVYLCASSLAAGASTETQYFGPGTRLLVL.

This clonotype was seen repeatedly, ten times or more. The genes are TRBV2 and TRBJ2-1; 12 positions match TRBD1. The germline gives CDR1 SNHLY, CDR2 FYNNEI. The CDR3 loop spans 14 amino acids. J gave up 6 bases and V 10 bases, and 7 bases lay outside the gene matches. The CDR3 DNA sequence: TGTGCCACCCCCGGGACAGGGGGCGGCAATGAGCAGTTCTTC. This codes for CATPGTGGGNEQFF.

This clonotype was observed many times. The chain uses TRBV6-2 or TRBV6-3 and TRBJ2-6, with 7 positions matching TRBD1. Germline CDR1 and CDR2: MNHEY and SVGEGT. This CDR3 region has 18 residues. Trimming at V came to 1 base and at J to 0 bases, leaving 6 bases not matched to a gene. The DNA of the CDR3 is TGTGCCAGCAGTTACTTTACAGGGGCCTACTCTGGGGCCAACGTCCTGACTTTC. Protein: CASSYFTGAYSGANVLTF.

This clonotype was counted at least ten times. The rearrangement joins TRBV29-1 to TRBJ2-1; TRBD1 aligns across 9 bases. This CDR3 spans 14 amino acids. Germline lookup yields CDR1 SQVTM and CDR2 ANQGSEA. V shed 7 bases, J shed 3 bases, and the junction held 7 bases outside the gene matches. CDR3 region: CSAGDREFYNEQFF. The DNA of the CDR3 is TGCAGCGCCGGGGACAGGGAGTTCTACAATGAGCAGTTCTTC.